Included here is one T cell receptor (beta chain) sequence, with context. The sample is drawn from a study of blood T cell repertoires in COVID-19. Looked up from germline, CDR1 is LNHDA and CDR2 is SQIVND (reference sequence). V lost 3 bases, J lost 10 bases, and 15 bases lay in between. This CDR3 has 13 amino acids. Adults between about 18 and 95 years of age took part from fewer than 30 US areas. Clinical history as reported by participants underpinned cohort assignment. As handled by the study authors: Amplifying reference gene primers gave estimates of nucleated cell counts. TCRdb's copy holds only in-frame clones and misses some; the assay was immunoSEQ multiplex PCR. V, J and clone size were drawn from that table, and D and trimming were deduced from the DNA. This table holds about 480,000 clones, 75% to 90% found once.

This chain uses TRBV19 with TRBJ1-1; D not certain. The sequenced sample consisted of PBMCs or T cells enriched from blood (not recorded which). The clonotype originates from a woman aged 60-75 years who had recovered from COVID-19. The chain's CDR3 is CASSMVEGVRAFF. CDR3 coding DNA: TGTGCCAGTAGTATGGTAGAAGGAGTGAGAGCTTTCTTT.